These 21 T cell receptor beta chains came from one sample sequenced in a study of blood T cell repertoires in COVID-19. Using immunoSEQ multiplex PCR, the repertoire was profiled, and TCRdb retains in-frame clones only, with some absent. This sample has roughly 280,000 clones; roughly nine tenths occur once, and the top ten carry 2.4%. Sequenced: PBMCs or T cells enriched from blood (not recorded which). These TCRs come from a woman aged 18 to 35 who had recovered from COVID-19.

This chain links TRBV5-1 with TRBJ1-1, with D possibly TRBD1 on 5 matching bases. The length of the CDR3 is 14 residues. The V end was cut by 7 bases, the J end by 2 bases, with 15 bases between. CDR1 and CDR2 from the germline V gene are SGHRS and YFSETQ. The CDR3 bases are TGCGCCAGCCGGTTGGAGACAGCTAACACTGAAGCTTTCTTT. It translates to CASRLETANTEAFF. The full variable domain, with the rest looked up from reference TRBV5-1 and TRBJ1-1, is KAGVTQTPRYLIKTRGQQVTLSCSPISGHRSVSWYQQTPGQGLQFLFEYFSETQRNKGNFPGRFSGRQFSNSRSEMNVSTLELGDSALYLCASRLETANTEAFFGQGTRLTVV.

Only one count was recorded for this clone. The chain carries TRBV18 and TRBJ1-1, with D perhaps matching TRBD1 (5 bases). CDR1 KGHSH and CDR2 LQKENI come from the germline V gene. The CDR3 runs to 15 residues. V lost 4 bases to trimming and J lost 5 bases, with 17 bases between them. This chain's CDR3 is CASSLGGRDGTEAFF. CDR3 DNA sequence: TGTGCCAGCTCACTCGGGGGAAGGGACGGAACTGAAGCTTTCTTT. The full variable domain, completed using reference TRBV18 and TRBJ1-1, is NAGVMQNPRHLVRRRGQEARLRCSPMKGHSHVYWYRQLPEEGLKFMVYLQKENIIDESGMPKERFSAEFPKEGPSILRIQQVVRGDSAAYFCASSLGGRDGTEAFFGQGTRLTVV.

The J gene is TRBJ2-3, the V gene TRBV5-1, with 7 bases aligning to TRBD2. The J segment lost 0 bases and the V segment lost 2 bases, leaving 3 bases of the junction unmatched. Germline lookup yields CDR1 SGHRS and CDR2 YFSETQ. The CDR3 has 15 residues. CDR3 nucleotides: TGCGCCAGCAGCTTTTTGGGGGGGAGCACAGATACGCAGTATTTT. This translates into CASSFLGGSTDTQYF.

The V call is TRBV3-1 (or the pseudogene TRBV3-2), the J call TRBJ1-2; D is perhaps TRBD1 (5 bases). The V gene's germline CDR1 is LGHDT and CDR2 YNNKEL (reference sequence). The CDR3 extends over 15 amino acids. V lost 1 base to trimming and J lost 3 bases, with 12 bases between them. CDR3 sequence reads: CASSQAKGWDYGYTF. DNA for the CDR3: TGTGCCAGCAGCCAAGCGAAGGGGTGGGACTATGGCTACACCTTC.

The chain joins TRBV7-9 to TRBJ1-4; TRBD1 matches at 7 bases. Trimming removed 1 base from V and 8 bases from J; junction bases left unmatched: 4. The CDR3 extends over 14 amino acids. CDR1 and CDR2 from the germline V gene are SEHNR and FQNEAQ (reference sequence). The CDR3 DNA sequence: TGTGCCAGCAGCTTAGTTCGACAGGGAGAAAAACTGTTTTTT. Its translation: CASSLVRQGEKLFF.

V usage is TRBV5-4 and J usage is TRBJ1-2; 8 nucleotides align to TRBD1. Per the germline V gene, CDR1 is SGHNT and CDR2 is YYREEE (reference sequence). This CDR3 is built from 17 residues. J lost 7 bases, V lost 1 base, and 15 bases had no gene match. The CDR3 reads CASSLNPGRGHAGGYTF. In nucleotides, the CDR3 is TGTGCCAGCAGCTTGAACCCAGGCAGGGGGCATGCTGGTGGCTACACCTTC.

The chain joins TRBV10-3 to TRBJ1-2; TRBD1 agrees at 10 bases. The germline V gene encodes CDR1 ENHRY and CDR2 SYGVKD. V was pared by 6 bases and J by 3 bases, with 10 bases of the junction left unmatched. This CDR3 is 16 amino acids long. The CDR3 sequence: CAIRPGGQGSDYGYTF. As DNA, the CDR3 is TGTGCCATCAGACCTGGGGGACAGGGGTCTGACTATGGCTACACCTTC.

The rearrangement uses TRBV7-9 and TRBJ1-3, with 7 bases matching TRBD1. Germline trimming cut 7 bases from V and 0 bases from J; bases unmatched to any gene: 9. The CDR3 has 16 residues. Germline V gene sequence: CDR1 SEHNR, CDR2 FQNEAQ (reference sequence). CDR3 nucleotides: TGTGCCAGCAATCCGACAGGGACTCTCTCTGGAAACACCATATATTTT. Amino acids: CASNPTGTLSGNTIYF.

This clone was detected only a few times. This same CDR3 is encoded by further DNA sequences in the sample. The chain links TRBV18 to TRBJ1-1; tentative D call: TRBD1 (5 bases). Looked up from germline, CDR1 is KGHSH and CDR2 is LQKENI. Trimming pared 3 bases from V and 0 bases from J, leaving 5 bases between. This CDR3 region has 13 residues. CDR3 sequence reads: CASSPTVNTEAFF. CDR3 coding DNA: TGTGCCAGCTCACCGACAGTGAACACTGAAGCTTTCTTT.

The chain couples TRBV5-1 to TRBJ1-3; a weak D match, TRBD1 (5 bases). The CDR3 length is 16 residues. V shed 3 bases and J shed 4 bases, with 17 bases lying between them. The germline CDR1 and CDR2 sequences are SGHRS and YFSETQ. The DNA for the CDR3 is TGCGCCAGCAGCTGGGGCAGGGAGGAGAGCGGAAACACCATATATTTT. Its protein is CASSWGREESGNTIYF. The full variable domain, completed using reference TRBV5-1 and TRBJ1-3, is KAGVTQTPRYLIKTRGQQVTLSCSPISGHRSVSWYQQTPGQGLQFLFEYFSETQRNKGNFPGRFSGRQFSNSRSEMNVSTLELGDSALYLCASSWGREESGNTIYFGEGSWLTVV.

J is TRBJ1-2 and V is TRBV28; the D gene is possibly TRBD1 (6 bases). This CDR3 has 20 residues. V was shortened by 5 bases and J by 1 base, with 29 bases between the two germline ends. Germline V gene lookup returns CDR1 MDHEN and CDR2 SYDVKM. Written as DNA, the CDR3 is TGTGCCAGCAGTCCTATCGGACTTTCCGGAGGGGGGGCGGTTAACTATGGCTACACCTTC. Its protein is CASSPIGLSGGGAVNYGYTF.

The CDR3 bases are TGTGCCAGTAGTATGGAAGCGGGGGAGACCCAGTACTTC. This sequence encodes CASSMEAGETQYF. This chain connects TRBV19 to TRBJ2-5; TRBD2 agrees at 7 bases. The CDR3 loop spans 13 amino acids. The junction had 3 bases not matched to a gene; V was cut back by 3 bases and J by 5 bases. The germline V gene encodes CDR1 LNHDA and CDR2 SQIVND (reference sequence).

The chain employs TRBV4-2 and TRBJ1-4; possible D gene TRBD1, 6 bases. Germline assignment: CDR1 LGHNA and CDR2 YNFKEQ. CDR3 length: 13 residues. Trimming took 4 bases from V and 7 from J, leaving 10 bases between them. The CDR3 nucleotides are TGTGCCAGCAGCCCACAGGGTTTTGAAAAACTGTTTTTT. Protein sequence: CASSPQGFEKLFF.

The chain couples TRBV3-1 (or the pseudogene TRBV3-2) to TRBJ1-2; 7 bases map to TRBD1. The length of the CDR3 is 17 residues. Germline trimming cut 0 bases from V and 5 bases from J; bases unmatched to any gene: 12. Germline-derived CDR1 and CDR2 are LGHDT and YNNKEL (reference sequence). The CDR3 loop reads CASSQDSTGTGEYGYTF. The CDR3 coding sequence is TGTGCCAGCAGCCAAGACTCGACAGGGACCGGGGAATATGGCTACACCTTC.

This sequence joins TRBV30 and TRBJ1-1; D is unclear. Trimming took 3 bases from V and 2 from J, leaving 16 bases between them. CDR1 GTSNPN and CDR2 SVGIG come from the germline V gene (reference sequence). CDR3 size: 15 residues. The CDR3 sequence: CAWRDGSEGNTEAFF. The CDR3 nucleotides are TGTGCCTGGAGGGATGGGTCCGAGGGAAACACTGAAGCTTTCTTT.

CDR3 in amino acids: CASSIDRGYTF. CDR3 coding DNA: TGTGCCAGTAGTATTGACAGGGGCTACACCTTC. The J gene is TRBJ1-2, the V gene TRBV19, with D possibly being TRBD1 (6 bases). V lost 3 bases and J 8 bases, leaving 7 bases between the germline ends. CDR1 is LNHDA, CDR2 SQIVND, per germline (reference sequence). The CDR3 sequence is 11 residues long.

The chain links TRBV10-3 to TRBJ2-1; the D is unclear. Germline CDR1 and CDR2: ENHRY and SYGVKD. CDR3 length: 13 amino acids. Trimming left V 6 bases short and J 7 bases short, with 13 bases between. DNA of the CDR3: TGTGCCATCAGCACAGACACCCTGAATGAGCAGTTCTTC. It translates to CAISTDTLNEQFF.

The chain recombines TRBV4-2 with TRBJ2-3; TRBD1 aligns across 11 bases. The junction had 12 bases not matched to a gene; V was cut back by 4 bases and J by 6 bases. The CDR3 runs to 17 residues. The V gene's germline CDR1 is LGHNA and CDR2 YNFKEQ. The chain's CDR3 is CASSLRTGGLAGDTQYF. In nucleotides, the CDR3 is TGTGCCAGCAGCCTAAGGACAGGGGGCCTAGCCGGGGATACGCAGTATTTT.

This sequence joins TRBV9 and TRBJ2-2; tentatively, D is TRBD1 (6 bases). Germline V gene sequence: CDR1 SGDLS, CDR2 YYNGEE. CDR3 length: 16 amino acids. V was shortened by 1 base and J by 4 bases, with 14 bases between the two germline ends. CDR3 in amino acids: CASSVWTARGTGELFF. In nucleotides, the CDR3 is TGTGCCAGCAGCGTATGGACAGCGCGAGGCACCGGGGAGCTGTTTTTT.

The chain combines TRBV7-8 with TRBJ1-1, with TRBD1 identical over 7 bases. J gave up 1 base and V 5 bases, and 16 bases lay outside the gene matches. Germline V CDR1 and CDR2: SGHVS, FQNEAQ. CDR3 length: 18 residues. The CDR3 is CASSGRTGGARGNTEAFF. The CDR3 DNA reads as TGTGCCAGCAGCGGACGGACAGGTGGGGCTAGGGGGAACACTGAAGCTTTCTTT.

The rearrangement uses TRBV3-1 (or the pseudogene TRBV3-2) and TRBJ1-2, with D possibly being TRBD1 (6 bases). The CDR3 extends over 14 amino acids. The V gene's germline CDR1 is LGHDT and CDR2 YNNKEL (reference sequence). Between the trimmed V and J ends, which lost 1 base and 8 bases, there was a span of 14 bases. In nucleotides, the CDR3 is TGTGCCAGCAGCCAAGGGGACAATCACGGGGGCTACACCTTC. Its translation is CASSQGDNHGGYTF.